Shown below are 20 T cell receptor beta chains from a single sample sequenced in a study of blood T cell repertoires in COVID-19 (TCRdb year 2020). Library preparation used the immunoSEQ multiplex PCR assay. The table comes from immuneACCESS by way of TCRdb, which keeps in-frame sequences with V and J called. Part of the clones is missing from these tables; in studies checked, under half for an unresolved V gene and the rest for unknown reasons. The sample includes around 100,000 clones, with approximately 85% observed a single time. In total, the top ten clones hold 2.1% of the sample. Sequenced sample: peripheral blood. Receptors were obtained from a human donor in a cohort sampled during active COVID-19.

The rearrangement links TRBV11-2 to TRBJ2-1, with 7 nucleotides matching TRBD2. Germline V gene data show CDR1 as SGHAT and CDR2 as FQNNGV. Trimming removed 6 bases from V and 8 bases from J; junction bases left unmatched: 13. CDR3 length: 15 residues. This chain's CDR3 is CASSRGSGVADEQFF. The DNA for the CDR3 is TGTGCCAGCAGTCGAGGAAGCGGGGTAGCTGATGAGCAGTTCTTC.

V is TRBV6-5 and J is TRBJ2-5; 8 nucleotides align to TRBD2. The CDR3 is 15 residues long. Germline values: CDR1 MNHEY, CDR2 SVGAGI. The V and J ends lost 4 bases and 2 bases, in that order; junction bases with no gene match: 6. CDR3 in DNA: TGTGCCAGCAGTTTGGCTAGCGGGTTACAAGAGACCCAGTACTTC. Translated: CASSLASGLQETQYF.

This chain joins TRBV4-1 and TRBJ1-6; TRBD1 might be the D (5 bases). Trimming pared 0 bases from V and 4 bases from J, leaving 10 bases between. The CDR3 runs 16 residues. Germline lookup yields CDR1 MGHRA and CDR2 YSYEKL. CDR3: CASSQEGGKYNSPLHF. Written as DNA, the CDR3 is TGCGCCAGCAGCCAAGAGGGGGGGAAATATAATTCACCCCTCCACTTT.

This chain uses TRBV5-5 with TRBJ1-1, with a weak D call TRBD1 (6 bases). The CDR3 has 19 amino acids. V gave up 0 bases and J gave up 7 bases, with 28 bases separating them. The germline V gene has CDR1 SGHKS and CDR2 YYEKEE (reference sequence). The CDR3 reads CASSLVWFSASWSGVEAFF. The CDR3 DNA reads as TGTGCCAGCAGCTTGGTATGGTTTAGTGCCTCTTGGTCAGGGGTTGAAGCTTTCTTT.

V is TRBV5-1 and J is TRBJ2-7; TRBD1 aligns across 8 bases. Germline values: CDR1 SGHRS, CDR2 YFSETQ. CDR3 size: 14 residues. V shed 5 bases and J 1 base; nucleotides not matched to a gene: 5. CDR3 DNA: TGCGCCAGCAGAACGGGGACAGGTTCCTACGAGCAGTACTTC. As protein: CASRTGTGSYEQYF.

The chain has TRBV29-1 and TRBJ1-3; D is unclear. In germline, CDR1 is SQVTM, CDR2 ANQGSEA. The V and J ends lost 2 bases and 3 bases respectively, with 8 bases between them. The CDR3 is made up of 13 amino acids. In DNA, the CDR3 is TGCAGCGTTGAACAACTCATTGGAAACACCATATATTTT. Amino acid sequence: CSVEQLIGNTIYF.

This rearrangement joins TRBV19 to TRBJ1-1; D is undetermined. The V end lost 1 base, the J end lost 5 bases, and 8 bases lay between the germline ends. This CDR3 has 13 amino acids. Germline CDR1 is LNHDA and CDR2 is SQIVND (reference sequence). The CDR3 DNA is TGTGCCAGTAGTATAGCGGTGAGAACTGAAGCTTTCTTT. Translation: CASSIAVRTEAFF.

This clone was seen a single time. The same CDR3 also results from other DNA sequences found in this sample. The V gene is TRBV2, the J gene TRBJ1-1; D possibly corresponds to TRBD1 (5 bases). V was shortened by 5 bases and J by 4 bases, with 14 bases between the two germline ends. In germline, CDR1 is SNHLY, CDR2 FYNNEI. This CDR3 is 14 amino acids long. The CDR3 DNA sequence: TGTGCCAGCAGTCCAACCCAGGGTTCCACTGAAGCTTTCTTT. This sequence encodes CASSPTQGSTEAFF.

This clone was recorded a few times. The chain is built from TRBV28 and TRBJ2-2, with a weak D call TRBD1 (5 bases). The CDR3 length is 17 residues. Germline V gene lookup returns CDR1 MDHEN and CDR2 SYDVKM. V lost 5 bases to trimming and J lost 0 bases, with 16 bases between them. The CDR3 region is CASSPGFRTSNTGELFF. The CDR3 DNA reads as TGTGCCAGCAGTCCCGGTTTTCGGACATCGAACACCGGGGAGCTGTTTTTT.

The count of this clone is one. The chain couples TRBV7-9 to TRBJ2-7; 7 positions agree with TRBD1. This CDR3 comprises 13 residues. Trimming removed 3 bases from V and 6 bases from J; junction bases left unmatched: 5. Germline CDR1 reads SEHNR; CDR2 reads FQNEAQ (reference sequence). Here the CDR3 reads CASSFPDRVEQYF. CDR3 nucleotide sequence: TGTGCCAGCAGCTTCCCTGACAGGGTCGAGCAGTACTTC.

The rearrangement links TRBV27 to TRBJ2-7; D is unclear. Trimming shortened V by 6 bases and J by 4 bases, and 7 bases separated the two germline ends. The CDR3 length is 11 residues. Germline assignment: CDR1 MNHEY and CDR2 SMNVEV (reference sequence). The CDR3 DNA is TGTGCCAGCAGATCAGGTTACGAGCAGTACTTC. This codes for CASRSGYEQYF.

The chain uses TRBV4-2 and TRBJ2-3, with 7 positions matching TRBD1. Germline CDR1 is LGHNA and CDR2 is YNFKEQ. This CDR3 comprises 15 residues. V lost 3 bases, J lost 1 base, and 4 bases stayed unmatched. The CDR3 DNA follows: TGTGCCAGCAGCCACCGCGACAGGGGCACAGATACGCAGTATTTT. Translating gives CASSHRDRGTDTQYF.

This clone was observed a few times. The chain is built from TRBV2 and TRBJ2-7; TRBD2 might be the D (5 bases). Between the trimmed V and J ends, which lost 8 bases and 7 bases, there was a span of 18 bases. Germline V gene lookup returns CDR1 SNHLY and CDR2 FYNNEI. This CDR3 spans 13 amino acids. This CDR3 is CASGLNFPGEQYF. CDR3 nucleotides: TGTGCCAGCGGGCTAAATTTCCCGGGGGAGCAGTACTTC.

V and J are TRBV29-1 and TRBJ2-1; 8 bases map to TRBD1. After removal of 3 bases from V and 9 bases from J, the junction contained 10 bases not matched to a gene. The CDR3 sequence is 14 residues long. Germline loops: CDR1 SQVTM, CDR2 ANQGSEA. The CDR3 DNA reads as TGCAGCGTTGATTCGGACAGGGCGAATTTTGAGCAGTTCTTC. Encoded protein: CSVDSDRANFEQFF.

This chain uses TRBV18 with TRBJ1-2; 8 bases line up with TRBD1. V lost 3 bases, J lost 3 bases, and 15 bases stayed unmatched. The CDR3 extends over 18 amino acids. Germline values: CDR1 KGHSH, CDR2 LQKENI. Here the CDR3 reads CASSPVRQGTLTHYGYTF. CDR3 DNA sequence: TGTGCCAGCTCACCGGTCCGACAGGGGACGCTTACACACTATGGCTACACCTTC.

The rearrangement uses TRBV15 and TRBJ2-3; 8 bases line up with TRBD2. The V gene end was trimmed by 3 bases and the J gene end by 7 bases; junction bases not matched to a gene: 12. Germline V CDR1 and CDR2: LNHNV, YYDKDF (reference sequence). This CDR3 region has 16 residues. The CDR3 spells CATSRVRGGPFYTQYF. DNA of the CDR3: TGTGCCACCAGCAGGGTCCGCGGGGGGCCATTTTATACGCAGTATTTT.

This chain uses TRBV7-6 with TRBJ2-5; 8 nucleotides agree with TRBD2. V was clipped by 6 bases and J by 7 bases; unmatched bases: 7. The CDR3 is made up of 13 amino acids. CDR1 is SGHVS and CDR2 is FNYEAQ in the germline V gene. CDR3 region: CASSREAGGTQYF. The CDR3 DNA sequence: TGTGCCAGCAGTAGGGAGGCGGGGGGGACCCAGTACTTC.

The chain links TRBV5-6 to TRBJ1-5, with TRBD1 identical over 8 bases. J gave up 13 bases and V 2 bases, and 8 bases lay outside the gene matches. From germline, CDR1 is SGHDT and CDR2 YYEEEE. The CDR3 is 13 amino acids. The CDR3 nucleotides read TGTGCCAGCAGCTTTCCCGGACAGGGACGGCAGCATTTT. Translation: CASSFPGQGRQHF. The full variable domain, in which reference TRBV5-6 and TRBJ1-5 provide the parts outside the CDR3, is DAGVTQSPTHLIKTRGQQVTLRCSPKSGHDTVSWYQQALGQGPQFIFQYYEEEERQRGNFPDRFSGHQFPNYSSELNVNALLLGDSALYLCASSFPGQGRQHFGDGTRLSIL.

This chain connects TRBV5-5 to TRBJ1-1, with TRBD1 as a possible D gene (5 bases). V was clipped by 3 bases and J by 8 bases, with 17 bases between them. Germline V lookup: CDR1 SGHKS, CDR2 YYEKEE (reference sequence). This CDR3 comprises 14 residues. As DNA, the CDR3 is TGTGCCAGCAGCTGGGCGACACAGGAGACGGAAGCTTTCTTT. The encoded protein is CASSWATQETEAFF.

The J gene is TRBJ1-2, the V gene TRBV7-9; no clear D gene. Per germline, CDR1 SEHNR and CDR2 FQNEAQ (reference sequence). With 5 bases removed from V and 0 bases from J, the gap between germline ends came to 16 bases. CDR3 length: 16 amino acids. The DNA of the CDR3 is TGTGCCAGCAGCCCCCTGGAGAGAGGAACTAACTATGGCTACACCTTC. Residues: CASSPLERGTNYGYTF.